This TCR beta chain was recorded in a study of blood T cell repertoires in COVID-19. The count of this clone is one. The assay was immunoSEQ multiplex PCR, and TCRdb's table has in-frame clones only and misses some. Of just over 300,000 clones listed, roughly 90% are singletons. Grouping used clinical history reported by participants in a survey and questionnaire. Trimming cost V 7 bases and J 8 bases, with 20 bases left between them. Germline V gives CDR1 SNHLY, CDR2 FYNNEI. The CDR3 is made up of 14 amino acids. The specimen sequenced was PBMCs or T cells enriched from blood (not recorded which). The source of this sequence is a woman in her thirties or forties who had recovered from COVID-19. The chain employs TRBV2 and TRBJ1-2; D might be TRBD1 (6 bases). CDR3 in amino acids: CASNVLGAVEGYTF. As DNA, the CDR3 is TGTGCCAGCAATGTTCTGGGGGCCGTGGAGGGCTACACCTTC.